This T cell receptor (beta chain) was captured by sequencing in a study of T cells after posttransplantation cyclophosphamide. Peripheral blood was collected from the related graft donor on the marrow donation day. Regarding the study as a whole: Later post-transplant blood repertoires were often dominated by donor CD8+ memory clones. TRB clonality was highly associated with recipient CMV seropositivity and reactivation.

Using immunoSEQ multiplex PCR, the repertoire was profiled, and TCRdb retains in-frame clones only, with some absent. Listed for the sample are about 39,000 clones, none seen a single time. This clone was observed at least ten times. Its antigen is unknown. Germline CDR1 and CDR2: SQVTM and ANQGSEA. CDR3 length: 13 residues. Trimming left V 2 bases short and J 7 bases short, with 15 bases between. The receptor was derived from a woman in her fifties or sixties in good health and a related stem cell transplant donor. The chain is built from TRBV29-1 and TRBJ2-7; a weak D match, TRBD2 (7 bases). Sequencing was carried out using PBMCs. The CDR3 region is CSVENRGAGEQYF. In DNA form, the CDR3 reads TGCAGCGTTGAAAACCGGGGGGCGGGGGAGCAGTACTTC.